This T cell receptor (beta chain) was sequenced in a study of shared clonotypes between healthy human individuals. Findings of the study overall: The diversity represented, both genetic and in exposure history, was limited by few donors. The study generally estimated greater richness for naive than memory subsets.

Trimming shortened V by 6 bases and J by 4 bases, and 13 bases separated the two germline ends. Germline V CDR1 and CDR2: MDHEN, SYDVKM. The CDR3 is 14 amino acids. As regards this clone: Its target is unknown.

The assay ran at deep level. The protocol was immunoSEQ multiplex PCR, while the TCRdb copy is restricted to in-frame clones and leaves out a portion. Of about 2.4 million clones listed, around 90% are singletons. The study separated CD4+ cells into CD45RA+ naive and CD45RA-negative memory subsets. The rearrangement joins TRBV28 to TRBJ1-5, with D possibly TRBD1 on 5 matching bases. Source material: naive CD4+ T cells sorted from blood. Subset: CD45RA+ positively selected. The source is a young man in good health. The CDR3: CASRGVLNNQPQHF. The CDR3 coding sequence is TGTGCCAGCAGAGGGGTCCTCAATAATCAGCCCCAGCATTTT.